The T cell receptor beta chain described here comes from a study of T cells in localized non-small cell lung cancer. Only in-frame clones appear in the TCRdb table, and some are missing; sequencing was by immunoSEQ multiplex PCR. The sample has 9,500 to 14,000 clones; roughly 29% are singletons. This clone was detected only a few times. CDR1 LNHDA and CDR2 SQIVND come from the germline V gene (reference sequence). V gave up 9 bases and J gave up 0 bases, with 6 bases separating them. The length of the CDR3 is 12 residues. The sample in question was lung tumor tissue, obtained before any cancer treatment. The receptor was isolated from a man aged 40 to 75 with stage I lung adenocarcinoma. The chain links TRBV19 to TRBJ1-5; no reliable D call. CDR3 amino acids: CASQVSNQPQHF. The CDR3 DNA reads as TGTGCCAGCCAGGTTAGCAATCAGCCCCAGCATTTT.